This T cell receptor beta chain was identified during a study of response to subunit inactivated influenza vaccine. TCRdb called the RT-PCR reads again in MiXCR, with one record for every CDR3 protein. This sample yields 530,000 or so distinct CDR3 sequences, of which 12% are seen a single time; about a tenth belongs to the top ten. With V trimmed by 7 bases and J by 10 bases, 7 bases remained unmatched. This CDR3 region has 12 residues. This sequence originates from a man over 45 who received an inactivated influenza vaccine. V and J are TRBV12-3 or TRBV12-4 and TRBJ2-1; 7 nucleotides align to TRBD1. This specimen was PBMCs from blood, taken on the day of vaccination. The CDR3 DNA reads TGTGCCAGCACCGCACAGGGGTGGGAGCAGTTCTTC. Protein sequence: CASTAQGWEQFF.